This TCR beta chain emerged from a study of cytomegalovirus exposure and HLA in healthy donors. General study points: Sequencing depth across donors, presence/absence analyses assumed, was roughly uniform. Later analysis associated a missense DCLRE1C variant with TCR beta V- and J-gene trimming. Differences between HLA loci emerged in a later analysis of TCR association rates, with DRB1 most and HLA-C fewest. A reported reduction in N-insertions relative to the approximately 640-donor mean was seen in an Asian-associated ancestry cluster in a later analysis.

Details on this clone: The target antigen is unknown.

PCR was performed using 60 Vbeta and 13 Jbeta primers. Generated by immunoSEQ multiplex PCR, the TCRdb table keeps only in-frame clones and is missing some. This specimen shows approximately 52,000 clones; the ten leading clones hold roughly an eighth. This CDR3 has 18 amino acids. This rearrangement joins TRBV21-1 to TRBJ2-4; the table's D call, TRBD2, has no DNA check behind it. TRBV21-1 is a pseudogene. The sequence was obtained from a woman aged 60 to 75 in good health and CMV-seropositive. Sequenced: PBMCs. As DNA, the CDR3 is TGTGCCAGCAGCAAAGGGCTAGCGGGGGGGCGGGCCAAAAACATTCAGTACTTC. Protein: CASSKGLAGGRAKNIQYF.